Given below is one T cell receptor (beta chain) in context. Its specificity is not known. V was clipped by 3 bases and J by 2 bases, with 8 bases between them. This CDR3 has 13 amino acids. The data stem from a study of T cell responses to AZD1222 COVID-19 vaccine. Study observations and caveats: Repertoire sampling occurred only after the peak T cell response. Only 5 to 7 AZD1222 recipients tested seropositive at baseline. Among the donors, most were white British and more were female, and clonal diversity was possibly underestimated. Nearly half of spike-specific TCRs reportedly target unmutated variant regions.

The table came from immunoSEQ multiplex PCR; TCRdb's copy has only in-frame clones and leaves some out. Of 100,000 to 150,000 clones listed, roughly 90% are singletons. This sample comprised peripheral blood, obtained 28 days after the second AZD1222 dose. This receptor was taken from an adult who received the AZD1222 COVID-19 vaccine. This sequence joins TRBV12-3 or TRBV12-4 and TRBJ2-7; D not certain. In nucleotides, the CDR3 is TGTGCCAGCAGTTTCGGAATACCCTACGAGCAGTACTTC. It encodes CASSFGIPYEQYF.